The 14 T cell receptor beta chains in this list originate from one sample, sequenced in a study of graft-versus-host responses after intestinal transplantation. Sequencing used immunoSEQ multiplex PCR; TCRdb keeps in-frame clones, though not all of them. The table lists almost 20,000 clones, about nine tenths of them singletons. The sample consisted of PBMCs, taken around 230 days after intestinal transplant. The receptors stem from a human patient who received an intestinal transplant, so some T cells may come from the graft donor.

The rearrangement uses TRBV27 and TRBJ1-2; unclear D gene. Germline CDR1 is MNHEY and CDR2 is SMNVEV (reference sequence). The CDR3 is 15 residues long. Trimming left V 2 bases short and J 4 bases short, with 14 bases between. CDR3 coding DNA: TGTGCCAGCAGTTTAAAAGGGAACCAAGGCTATGGCTACACCTTC. This codes for CASSLKGNQGYGYTF.

The V call is TRBV7-9, the J call TRBJ2-1; D gene ambiguous. The V and J ends lost 5 bases and 0 bases respectively, with 17 bases between them. CDR3 size: 17 residues. Germline CDR1 is SEHNR and CDR2 is FQNEAQ (reference sequence). CDR3 sequence: CASSGTHGRSSYNEQFF. The CDR3 bases are TGTGCCAGCAGCGGCACCCATGGTCGTAGCTCCTACAATGAGCAGTTCTTC.

The V and J genes are TRBV5-4 and TRBJ1-1; D gene unclear. The germline CDR1 and CDR2 sequences are SGHNT and YYREEE (reference sequence). CDR3 length: 11 residues. Trimming shortened V by 9 bases and J by 1 base, and 7 bases separated the two germline ends. The CDR3 DNA reads TGTGCCATCCGACAGAACACTGAAGCTTTCTTT. The encoded protein is CAIRQNTEAFF.

The chain joins TRBV19 to TRBJ1-2, with D possibly TRBD1 on 6 matching bases. Trimming cost V 2 bases and J 3 bases, with 19 bases left between them. The V gene's germline CDR1 is LNHDA and CDR2 SQIVND (reference sequence). This CDR3 comprises 17 residues. DNA for the CDR3: TGTGCCAGTAGTATACAAAAAGGGGGGGGATTTGACTATGGCTACACCTTC. This translates into CASSIQKGGGFDYGYTF. The complete variable domain, with remaining parts taken from reference TRBV19 and TRBJ1-2, reads DGGITQSPKYLFRKEGQNVTLSCEQNLNHDAMYWYRQDPGQGLRLIYYSQIVNDFQKGDIAEGYSVSREKKESFPLTVTSAQKNPTAFYLCASSIQKGGGFDYGYTFGSGTRLTVV.

This rearrangement joins TRBV5-1 to TRBJ2-3, with 7 nucleotides matching TRBD1. CDR3 length: 15 amino acids. CDR1 and CDR2 from the germline V gene are SGHRS and YFSETQ. Trimming at V came to 4 bases and at J to 2 bases, leaving 7 bases not matched to a gene. The CDR3 sequence: CASSLTGAPTDTQYF. The CDR3 region has the DNA TGCGCCAGCAGCCTCACAGGGGCTCCCACAGATACGCAGTATTTT.

This rearrangement joins TRBV5-8 to TRBJ2-1; TRBD2 aligns across 13 bases. Germline CDR1 reads SGHTS; CDR2 reads YDEGEE. The CDR3 consists of 17 residues. J gave up 6 bases and V 2 bases, and 8 bases lay outside the gene matches. DNA for the CDR3: TGTGCCAGCAGCTTATCCCGGACTAGCGGGGGATTCAATGAGCAGTTCTTC. Translated: CASSLSRTSGGFNEQFF.

This sequence joins TRBV2 and TRBJ1-6; TRBD1 matches at 9 bases. This CDR3 region has 13 residues. CDR1 and CDR2 (germline): SNHLY, FYNNEI. V trimming: 7 bases; J trimming: 7 bases; junction bases outside the gene matches: 2. CDR3 in DNA: TGTGCCAGCAACGGACAGGGGAATTCACCCCTCCACTTT. This translates into CASNGQGNSPLHF.

V usage is TRBV20-1 and J usage is TRBJ1-2; D ambiguous. Trimming shortened V by 4 bases and J by 8 bases, and 2 bases separated the two germline ends. The CDR3 runs 8 residues. The germline V gene has CDR1 DFQATT and CDR2 SNEGSKA (reference sequence). The CDR3 DNA reads TGCAGTGCTAACGGCTACACCTTC. Translated: CSANGYTF.

V and J are TRBV9 and TRBJ2-5; D is uncertain. Germline loops: CDR1 SGDLS, CDR2 YYNGEE. The CDR3 sequence is 15 residues long. V was clipped by 0 bases and J by 1 base, with 10 bases between them. DNA of the CDR3: TGTGCCAGCAGCGTAGGGGCAGCCATCCAAGAGACCCAGTACTTC. Its translation: CASSVGAAIQETQYF.

With respect to this clone: Additional DNA sequences in this sample encode the identical CDR3. The rearrangement uses TRBV21-1 and TRBJ2-5; the table's D call, TRBD2, has no DNA check behind it. TRBV21-1 is described as a pseudogene. The CDR3 contains 14 residues. CDR3 in DNA: TGTGCCAGCAGCAAAGAGCATACCCAAGAGACTCAGTACTTC. This gives the protein CASSKEHTQETQYF.

The chain joins TRBV9 to TRBJ2-3; TRBD2 agrees at 10 bases. V shed 0 bases and J 5 bases; nucleotides not matched to a gene: 9. Looked up from germline, CDR1 is SGDLS and CDR2 is YYNGEE. This CDR3 contains 17 residues. The CDR3 region is CASSVATSGGAVDTQYF. For the CDR3, the DNA is TGTGCCAGCAGCGTAGCTACGAGCGGGGGGGCCGTAGATACGCAGTATTTT.

The CDR3 region has the DNA TGTGCCAGCAGCCTCCCTCGGACTAGCATAGCAGAGACCCAGTACTTC. Translation: CASSLPRTSIAETQYF. The chain combines TRBV7-9 with TRBJ2-5; 8 bases fit TRBD2. Germline CDR1 and CDR2: SEHNR and FQNEAQ (reference sequence). The CDR3 runs 16 residues. J lost 4 bases, V lost 5 bases, and 12 bases had no gene match.

The chain has TRBV19 and TRBJ1-2, with D hard to call. V lost 8 bases and J lost 5, with 9 bases in between. The CDR3 is 11 amino acids. Germline loops: CDR1 LNHDA, CDR2 SQIVND (reference sequence). CDR3 amino acids: CASAAAYGYTF. The CDR3 DNA sequence: TGTGCCAGTGCTGCCGCGTATGGCTACACCTTC.

The CDR3 DNA reads TGCGCCAGCAGCCAAGTGCTGGGACAGGGGGCCTACAATGAGCAGTTCTTC. Its translation: CASSQVLGQGAYNEQFF. The V call is TRBV4-1, the J call TRBJ2-1, with 11 nucleotides matching TRBD1. V lost 1 base, J lost 2 bases, and 4 bases stayed unmatched. Germline CDR1 and CDR2: MGHRA and YSYEKL. The CDR3 contains 17 residues.